This passage covers 10 T cell receptor beta chains from one sample sequenced in a study of blood T cell repertoires in COVID-19. Sequencing was performed with immunoSEQ multiplex PCR; in TCRdb, only in-frame clones are kept and a portion is missing. The sample has fewer than 350,000 clones; roughly 90% are singletons. Input material: PBMCs or T cells enriched from blood (not recorded which). All receptors derive from a man in his forties who had been exposed to COVID-19.

This chain links TRBV5-6 with TRBJ1-2; D call uncertain. This CDR3 contains 13 residues. CDR1 and CDR2 (germline): SGHDT, YYEEEE. V was clipped by 0 bases and J by 8 bases, with 11 bases between them. CDR3 bases: TGTGCCAGCAGCTTGGGTGGCGTGGGCGGCTACACCTTC. Amino acids: CASSLGGVGGYTF.

The chain combines TRBV6-2 or TRBV6-3 with TRBJ1-2; D is perhaps TRBD1 (6 bases). Germline V lookup: CDR1 MNHEY, CDR2 SVGEGT. V gave up 5 bases and J gave up 8 bases, with 15 bases separating them. This CDR3 contains 13 residues. The CDR3 sequence is CASSLQGWEGYTF. Written as DNA, the CDR3 is TGTGCCAGCAGTCTACAGGGATGGGAAGGCTACACCTTC.

This chain uses TRBV5-1 with TRBJ1-1; D not certain. Germline CDR1 and CDR2: SGHRS and YFSETQ. The germline V and J ends were trimmed by 0 bases and 6 bases, with 3 bases remaining between them. The length of the CDR3 is 11 residues. The CDR3 loop reads CASSLDSEAFF. The DNA of the CDR3 is TGCGCCAGCAGCTTGGACTCTGAAGCTTTCTTT.

CDR3 sequence: CASSQVGGIETQYF. CDR3 DNA: TGTGCCAGCTCACAAGTGGGGGGAATCGAGACCCAGTACTTC. The chain combines TRBV18 with TRBJ2-5; D possibly corresponds to TRBD2 (6 bases). The CDR3 is made up of 14 amino acids. Trimming took off 4 bases at V and 5 bases at J, with 14 bases between the two ends. Germline CDR1 is KGHSH and CDR2 is LQKENI.

The chain uses TRBV28 and TRBJ1-5; a weak D match, TRBD1 (6 bases). The CDR3 has 14 residues. The V gene's germline CDR1 is MDHEN and CDR2 SYDVKM. Trimming took off 5 bases at V and 3 bases at J, with 11 bases between the two ends. The CDR3 spells CASSPDRDNQPQHF. DNA for the CDR3: TGTGCCAGCAGTCCGGACAGAGACAATCAGCCCCAGCATTTT.

V usage is TRBV2 and J usage is TRBJ1-5; the match to TRBD1 covers 10 bases. CDR3 size: 14 residues. The ends lost 8 bases at V and 7 bases at J; junction bases unmatched: 8. CDR1 and CDR2 (germline): SNHLY, FYNNEI. CDR3 sequence reads: CASSDRGIGQPQHF. CDR3 bases: TGTGCCAGCTCGGACAGGGGGATTGGCCAGCCCCAGCATTTT.

The chain has TRBV6-2 or TRBV6-3 and TRBJ1-1; no clear D gene. V was shortened by 0 bases and J by 10 bases, with 12 bases between the two germline ends. The CDR3 has 13 amino acids. Germline CDR1 and CDR2: MNHEY and SVGEGT. The CDR3 DNA is TGTGCCAGCAGTTACTCGACTCTCCCGGGAGCTTTCTTT. As protein: CASSYSTLPGAFF.

This chain joins TRBV19 and TRBJ1-1; no clear D gene. Germline CDR1 LNHDA, CDR2 SQIVND (reference sequence). The germline V and J ends were trimmed by 4 bases and 2 bases, with 8 bases remaining between them. The CDR3 spans 13 residues. CDR3 nucleotides: TGTGCCAGTAGTAGAAACATAAACACTGAAGCTTTCTTT. Its protein is CASSRNINTEAFF.

This rearrangement joins TRBV11-2 to TRBJ2-7, with a weak D call TRBD1 (5 bases). CDR1 is SGHAT, CDR2 FQNNGV, per germline. The V and J ends lost 6 bases and 0 bases respectively, with 12 bases between them. The CDR3 is 14 residues long. The CDR3 DNA follows: TGTGCCAGCAGTCCAACAGGCCGCTCCTACGAGCAGTACTTC. This gives the protein CASSPTGRSYEQYF.

The gene calls are TRBV28 and TRBJ2-7; 9 positions agree with TRBD1. Germline loops: CDR1 MDHEN, CDR2 SYDVKM. V trimming: 5 bases; J trimming: 4 bases; junction bases outside the gene matches: 9. This CDR3 is built from 15 residues. This CDR3 reads CASSRTGTGRYEQYF. Here the CDR3 DNA reads TGTGCCAGCAGTCGCACCGGGACAGGGAGGTACGAGCAGTACTTC. Full variable domain (rest looked up from reference TRBV28 and TRBJ2-7): DVKVTQSSRYLVKRTGEKVFLECVQDMDHENMFWYRQDPGLGLRLIYFSYDVKMKEKGDIPEGYSVSREKKERFSLILESASTNQTSMYLCASSRTGTGRYEQYFGPGTRLTVT.